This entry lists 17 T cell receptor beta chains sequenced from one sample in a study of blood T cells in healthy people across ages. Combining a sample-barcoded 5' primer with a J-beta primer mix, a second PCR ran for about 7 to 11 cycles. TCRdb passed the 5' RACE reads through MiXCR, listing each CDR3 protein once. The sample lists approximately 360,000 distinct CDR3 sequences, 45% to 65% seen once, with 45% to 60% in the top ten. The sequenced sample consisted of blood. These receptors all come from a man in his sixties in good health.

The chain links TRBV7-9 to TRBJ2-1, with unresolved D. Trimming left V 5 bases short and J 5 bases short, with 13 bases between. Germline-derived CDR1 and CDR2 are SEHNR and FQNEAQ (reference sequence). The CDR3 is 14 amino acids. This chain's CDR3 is CASSPAPQHNEQFF. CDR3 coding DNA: TGTGCCAGCAGCCCCGCCCCCCAACACAATGAGCAGTTCTTC.

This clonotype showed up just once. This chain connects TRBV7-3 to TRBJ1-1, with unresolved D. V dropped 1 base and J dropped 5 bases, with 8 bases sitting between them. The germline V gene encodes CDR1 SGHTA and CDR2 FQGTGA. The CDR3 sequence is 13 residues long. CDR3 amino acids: CASSLISTTEAFF. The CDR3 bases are TGTGCCAGCAGCTTAATTTCGACTACTGAAGCTTTCTTT.

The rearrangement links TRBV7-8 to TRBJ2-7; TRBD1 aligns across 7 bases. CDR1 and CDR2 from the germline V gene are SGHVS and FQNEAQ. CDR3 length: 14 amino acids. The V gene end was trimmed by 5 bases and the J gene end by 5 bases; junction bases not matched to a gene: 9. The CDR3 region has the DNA TGTGCCAGCAGCCAGCAGGGACAGACCGACGAGCAGTACTTC. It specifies CASSQQGQTDEQYF.

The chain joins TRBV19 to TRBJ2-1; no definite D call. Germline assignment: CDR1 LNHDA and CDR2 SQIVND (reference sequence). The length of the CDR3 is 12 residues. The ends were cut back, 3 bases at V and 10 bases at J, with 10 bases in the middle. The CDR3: CASSIHGAEQFF. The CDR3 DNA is TGTGCCAGTAGTATTCACGGCGCAGAGCAGTTCTTC. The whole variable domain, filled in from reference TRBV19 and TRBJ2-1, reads DGGITQSPKYLFRKEGQNVTLSCEQNLNHDAMYWYRQDPGQGLRLIYYSQIVNDFQKGDIAEGYSVSREKKESFPLTVTSAQKNPTAFYLCASSIHGAEQFFGPGTRLTVL.

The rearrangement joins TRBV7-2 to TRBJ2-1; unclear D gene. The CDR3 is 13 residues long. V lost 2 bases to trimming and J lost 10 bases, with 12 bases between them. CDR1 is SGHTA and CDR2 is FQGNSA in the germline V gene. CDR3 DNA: TGTGCCAGCAGCTTAAATAGCTACTACGAGCAGTTCTTC. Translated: CASSLNSYYEQFF.

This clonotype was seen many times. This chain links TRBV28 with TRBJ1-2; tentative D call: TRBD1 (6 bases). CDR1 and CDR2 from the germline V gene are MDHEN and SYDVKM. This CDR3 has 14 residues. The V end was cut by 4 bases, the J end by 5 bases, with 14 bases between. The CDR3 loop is CASSYRGQQYGYTF. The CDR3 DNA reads TGTGCCAGCAGTTACCGGGGGCAACAATATGGCTACACCTTC.

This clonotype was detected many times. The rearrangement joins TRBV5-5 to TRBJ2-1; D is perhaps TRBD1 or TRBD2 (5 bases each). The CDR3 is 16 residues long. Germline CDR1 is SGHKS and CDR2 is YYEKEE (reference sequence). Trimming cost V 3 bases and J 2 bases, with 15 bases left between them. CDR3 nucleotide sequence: TGTGCCAGCAGCTACCCCGGGACGAGGACCTACAATGAGCAGTTCTTC. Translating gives CASSYPGTRTYNEQFF. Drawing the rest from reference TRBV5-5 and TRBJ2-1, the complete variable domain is DAGVTQSPTHLIKTRGQQVTLRCSPISGHKSVSWYQQVLGQGPQFIFQYYEKEERGRGNFPDRFSARQFPNYSSELNVNALLLGDSALYLCASSYPGTRTYNEQFFGPGTRLTVL.

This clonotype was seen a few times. For the CDR3, the DNA is TGTGCCACCGGTGCGCGGGGGGGGAACACAGATACGCAGTATTTT. Its protein product is CATGARGGNTDTQYF. The gene calls are TRBV15 and TRBJ2-3; 9 nucleotides agree with TRBD2. V dropped 8 bases and J dropped 2; count of bases not matched to a gene: 8. Germline assignment: CDR1 LNHNV and CDR2 YYDKDF (reference sequence). CDR3 length: 15 residues.

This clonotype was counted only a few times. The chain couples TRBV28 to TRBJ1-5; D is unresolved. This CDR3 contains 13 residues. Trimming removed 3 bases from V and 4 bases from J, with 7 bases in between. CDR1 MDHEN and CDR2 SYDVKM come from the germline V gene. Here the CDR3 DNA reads TGTGCCAGCAGTTTGGTTGGGAATCAGCCCCAGCATTTT. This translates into CASSLVGNQPQHF. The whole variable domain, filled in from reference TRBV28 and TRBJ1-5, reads DVKVTQSSRYLVKRTGEKVFLECVQDMDHENMFWYRQDPGLGLRLIYFSYDVKMKEKGDIPEGYSVSREKKERFSLILESASTNQTSMYLCASSLVGNQPQHFGDGTRLSIL.

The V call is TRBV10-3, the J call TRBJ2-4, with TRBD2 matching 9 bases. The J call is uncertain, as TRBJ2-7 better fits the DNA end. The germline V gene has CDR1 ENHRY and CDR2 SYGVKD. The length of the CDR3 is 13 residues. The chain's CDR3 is CAIRLAGTYEQYF. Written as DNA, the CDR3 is TGTGCCATCCGCCTAGCGGGAACCTACGAGCAGTACTTC.

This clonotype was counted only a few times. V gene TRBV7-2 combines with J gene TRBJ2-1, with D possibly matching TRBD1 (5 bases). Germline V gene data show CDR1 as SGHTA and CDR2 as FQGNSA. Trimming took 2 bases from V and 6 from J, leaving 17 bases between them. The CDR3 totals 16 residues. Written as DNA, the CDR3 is TGTGCCAGCAGCTTAACGGGCCAAAGGGGTTCCAATGAGCAGTTCTTC. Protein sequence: CASSLTGQRGSNEQFF.

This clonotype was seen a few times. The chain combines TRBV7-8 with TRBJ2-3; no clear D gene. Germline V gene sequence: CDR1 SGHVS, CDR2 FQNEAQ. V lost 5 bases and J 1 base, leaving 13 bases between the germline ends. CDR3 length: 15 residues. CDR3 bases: TGTGCCAGCAGCGTTAGGGTATCGGGCACAGATACGCAGTATTTT. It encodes CASSVRVSGTDTQYF. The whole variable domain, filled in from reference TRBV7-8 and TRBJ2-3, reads GAGVSQSPRYKVAKRGQDVALRCDPISGHVSLFWYQQALGQGPEFLTYFQNEAQLDKSGLPSDRFFAERPEGSVSTLKIQRTQQEDSAVYLCASSVRVSGTDTQYFGPGTRLTVL.

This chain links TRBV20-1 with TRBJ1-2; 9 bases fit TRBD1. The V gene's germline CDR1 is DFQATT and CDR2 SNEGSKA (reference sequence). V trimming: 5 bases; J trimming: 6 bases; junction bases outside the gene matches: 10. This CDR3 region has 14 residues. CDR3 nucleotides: TGCAGTGCTGCACCGACCACAGGGGGCCATGGCTACACCTTC. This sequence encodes CSAAPTTGGHGYTF.

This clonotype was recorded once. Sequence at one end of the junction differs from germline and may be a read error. The CDR3, as DNA: TGTGTCAGCAATCGACCCGGGACAGGGAAGTACGAGCAGTACTTC. Translating gives CVSNRPGTGKYEQYF. The chain employs TRBV6-2 or TRBV6-3 and TRBJ2-7, with 9 bases lining up with TRBD1. This CDR3 is built from 15 residues. Germline values: CDR1 MNHEY, CDR2 SVGEGT.

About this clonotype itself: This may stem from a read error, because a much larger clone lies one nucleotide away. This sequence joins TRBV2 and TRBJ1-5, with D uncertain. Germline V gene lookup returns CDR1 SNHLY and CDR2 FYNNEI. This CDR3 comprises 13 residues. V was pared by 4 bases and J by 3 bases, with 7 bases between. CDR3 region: CASSGPANQPQHF. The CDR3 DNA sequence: TGTGCCAGCAGTGGACCGGCCAATCAGCCCCAGCATTTT.

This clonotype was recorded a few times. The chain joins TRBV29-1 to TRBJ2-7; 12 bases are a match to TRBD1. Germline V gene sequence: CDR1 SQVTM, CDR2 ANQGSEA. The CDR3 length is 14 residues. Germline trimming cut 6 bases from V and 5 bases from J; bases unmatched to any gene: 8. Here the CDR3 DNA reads TGCAGCGTAGACTCCGGGACAGGGGGCCACGAGCAGTACTTC. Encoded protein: CSVDSGTGGHEQYF.

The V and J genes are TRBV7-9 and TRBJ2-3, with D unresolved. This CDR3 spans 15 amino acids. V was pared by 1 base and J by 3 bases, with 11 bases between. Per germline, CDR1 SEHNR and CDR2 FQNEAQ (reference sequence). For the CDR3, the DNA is TGTGCCAGCAGCTTAGTTCTCGGGCAAACAGATACGCAGTATTTT. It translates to CASSLVLGQTDTQYF.